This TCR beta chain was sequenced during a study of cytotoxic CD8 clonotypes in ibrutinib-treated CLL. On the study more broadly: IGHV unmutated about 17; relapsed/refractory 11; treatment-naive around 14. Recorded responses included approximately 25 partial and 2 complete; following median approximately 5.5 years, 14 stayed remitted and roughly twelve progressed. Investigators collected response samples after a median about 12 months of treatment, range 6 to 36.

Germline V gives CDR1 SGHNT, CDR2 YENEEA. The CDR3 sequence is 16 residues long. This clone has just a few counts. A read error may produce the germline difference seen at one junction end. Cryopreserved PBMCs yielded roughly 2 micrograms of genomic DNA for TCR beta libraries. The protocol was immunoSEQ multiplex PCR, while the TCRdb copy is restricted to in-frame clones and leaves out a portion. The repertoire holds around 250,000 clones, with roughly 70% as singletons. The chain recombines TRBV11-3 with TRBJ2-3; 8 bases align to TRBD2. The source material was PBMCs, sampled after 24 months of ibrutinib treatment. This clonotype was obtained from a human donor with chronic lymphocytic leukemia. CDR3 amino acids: CASSLRSGSVTNTQYF. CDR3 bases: TGTGCCAGCAGCTTACGGAGCGGGAGTGTCACAAATACGCAGTATTTT. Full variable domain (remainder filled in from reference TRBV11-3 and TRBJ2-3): EAGVVQSPRYKIIEKKQPVAFWCNPISGHNTLYWYLQNLGQGPELLIRYENEEAVDDSQLPKDRFSAERLKGVDSTLKIQPAELGDSAVYLCASSLRSGSVTNTQYFGPGTRLTVL.